The clone carrying this T cell receptor (beta chain) came up once. Both 60 Vbeta primers and 13 Jbeta primers went into the PCR. Some clones are missing from TCRdb's copy, which holds only in-frame ones; the method was immunoSEQ multiplex PCR. This sample has about 150,000 clones, with 60% to 80% found just once. The CDR3 spans 13 residues. The germline V and J ends were trimmed by 2 bases and 9 bases, with 12 bases remaining between them. Germline-derived CDR1 and CDR2 are SGHTA and FQGNSA. The sample belongs to a study of cytomegalovirus exposure and HLA in healthy donors. The sample was PBMCs. The clonotype was recovered from a woman aged 40 to 55 in good health and CMV-seronegative. The chain couples TRBV7-2 to TRBJ2-3, with D tentatively TRBD1 (5 bases). This CDR3 is CASSLPIDRTQYF. In DNA form, the CDR3 reads TGTGCCAGCAGCTTACCGATTGACAGAACGCAGTATTTT.